A selection of T cell receptor beta chains follows, all from one sample in a study of blood T cell repertoires in COVID-19. The assay was immunoSEQ multiplex PCR, and TCRdb's table has in-frame clones only and misses some. The sample holds roughly 250,000 clones, around 82% seen once. The sequenced sample consisted of peripheral blood. These receptors all come from a man in his forties or fifties with active or convalescent COVID-19. Each CDR3 is given with its conserved first and last residue. The order of the fields is clone size, J gene, V gene, D gene, CDR3 DNA, CDR3 protein. D genes are given only for firm matches. Not every row has a clone size; where given, it reads once, few, many or a size class.

>-|TRBJ1-1|TRBV19|-
TGTGCCAGCGAGGACAGGAACACTGAAGCTTTCTTT
CASEDRNTEAFF
>-|TRBJ1-6|TRBV28|-
TGTGCCAGCAGCCCAGGACAGACCAATTCACCCCTCCACTTT
CASSPGQTNSPLHF
>-|TRBJ2-3|TRBV18|-
TGTGCCAGCTCCCCAGGGTTGCGGGGCGCTAGCACAGATACGCAGTATTTT
CASSPGLRGASTDTQYF
>-|TRBJ2-5|TRBV2|TRBD1
TGTGCCAGCAGTGAACCCGGGACGACAGGGGGCCAAGAGACCCAGTACTTC
CASSEPGTTGGQETQYF
>few|TRBJ1-4|TRBV6-1|-
TGTGCCAGCAGTGAAGCGCGGGTACAGGGACTGTTTTTT
CASSEARVQGLFF
>-|TRBJ1-2|TRBV2|TRBD1
TGTGCCAGCAGCGAAGTGGGAGGGACAGGGTCCTATGGCTACACCTTC
CASSEVGGTGSYGYTF
>-|TRBJ1-4|TRBV27|-
TGTGCCAGCAGTTTCGGCCGGACGGGAAATGAAAAACTGTTTTTT
CASSFGRTGNEKLFF
>-|TRBJ1-2|TRBV19|TRBD1
TGTGCCAGTAGTATAGATTGGACAGGGGGCGTGAGTGGCTACACCTTC
CASSIDWTGGVSGYTF
>-|TRBJ2-5|TRBV28|TRBD1
TGTGCCAGCAGTTTGCCCGGTGGACAGGGGGGAGAGACCCAGTACTTC
CASSLPGGQGGETQYF
>-|TRBJ1-5|TRBV6-5|TRBD1
TGTGCCAGCAGGCCCACAGGGGCTAACAATCAGCCCCAGCATTTT
CASRPTGANNQPQHF
>-|TRBJ2-7|TRBV7-8|-
TGTGCCAGCAGCCGCCGAGACAGGCTTACCTACGAGCAGTACTTC
CASSRRDRLTYEQYF
>-|TRBJ2-4|TRBV21-1|-
TGTGCCAGCAGCAAAACCCGGGACAGGGCGGACATTCAGTACTTC
CASSKTRDRADIQYF
>-|TRBJ1-4|TRBV25-1|TRBD1
TGTGCCAGCAGTCCGACAGGGTTTGAAAAACTGTTTTTT
CASSPTGFEKLFF
>once|TRBJ2-5|TRBV11-1|TRBD2
TGTGCCAGCAGCTTAGGTCGGGGGGTCCAAGAGACCCAGTACTTC
CASSLGRGVQETQYF
>-|TRBJ2-1|TRBV9|-
TGTGCCAGCAGCGTAGGCCCCGCAGGCCCCCAGTACAATGAGCAGTTCTTC
CASSVGPAGPQYNEQFF
>-|TRBJ2-5|TRBV24-1|TRBD2
TGTGCCCCCAGACTAGCGGGAATACAAGAGACCCAGTACTTC
CAPRLAGIQETQYF
>-|TRBJ1-2|TRBV6-1|TRBD1
TGTGCCAGCAGTGAAGGGGCAGGGGGTGGCTACACCTTC
CASSEGAGGGYTF
>-|TRBJ2-5|TRBV7-2|-
TGTGCCAGCAGCTTAGCGGGCAGGGTGGAGACCCAGTACTTC
CASSLAGRVETQYF
>once|TRBJ1-2|TRBV3-1/TRBV3-2|TRBD1
TGTGCCAGCAGCCAGTCGGACAGGGGAGGAGGCTACACCTTC
CASSQSDRGGGYTF
>-|TRBJ1-1|TRBV6-1|TRBD1
TGTGCCAGCAGTGAGGACAGGAGTGGGGCTTTCTTT
CASSEDRSGAFF
>-|TRBJ1-4|TRBV28|TRBD1
TGTGCCAGCAGTCGGGACAGGGGGAATGAAAAACTGTTTTTT
CASSRDRGNEKLFF
>once|TRBJ2-7|TRBV3-1/TRBV3-2|TRBD2
TGTGCCAGCAGCCAGCGGGGGACGTACGAGCAGTACTTC
CASSQRGTYEQYF
>-|TRBJ2-1|TRBV4-1|TRBD2
TGCGCCAGCAGCCAACTAGGACTAGCGGCATACAATGAGCAGTTCTTC
CASSQLGLAAYNEQFF